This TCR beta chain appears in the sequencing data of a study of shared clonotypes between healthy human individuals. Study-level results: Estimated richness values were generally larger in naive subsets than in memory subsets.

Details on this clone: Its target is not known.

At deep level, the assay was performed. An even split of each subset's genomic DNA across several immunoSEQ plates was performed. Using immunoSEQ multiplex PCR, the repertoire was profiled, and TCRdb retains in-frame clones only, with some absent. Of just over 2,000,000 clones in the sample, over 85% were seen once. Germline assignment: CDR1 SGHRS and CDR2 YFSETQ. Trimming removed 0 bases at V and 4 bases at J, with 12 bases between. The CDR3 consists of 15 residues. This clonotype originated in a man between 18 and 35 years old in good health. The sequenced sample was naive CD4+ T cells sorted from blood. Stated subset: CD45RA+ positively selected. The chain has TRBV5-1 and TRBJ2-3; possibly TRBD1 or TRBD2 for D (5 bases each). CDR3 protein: CASSLEGVSADTQYF. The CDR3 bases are TGCGCCAGCAGCTTGGAAGGGGTTAGCGCAGATACGCAGTATTTT.